This T cell receptor (beta chain) was observed in a study of CD8+CD57+ T cells in acquired aplastic anemia. Patients picked for sequencing had shown CD8+CD57+ cell expansion detected by flow cytometry. Profiling that covered TCR beta VDJ and CDR3 relied on genomic DNA as its template. TCRdb fed the reads into MiXCR, producing one record per CDR3 protein. The sample lists 150,000 to 200,000 distinct CDR3 sequences, around half occurring once. The table lists this clonotype with many counts. Trimming took off 9 bases at V and 7 bases at J, with 17 bases between the two ends. The CDR3 totals 13 residues. Germline values: CDR1 SGHRS, CDR2 YFSETQ.

Sequencing was carried out using sorted CD4+, CD8+, or CD8+CD57+ T cells (not recorded which) from PBMCs. This TCR was sampled from a human donor with aplastic anemia. V and J are TRBV5-1 and TRBJ2-1, with TRBD1 as a possible D gene (6 bases). CDR3 sequence (DNA): TGCGCCACCAACGTGGGGGCGCAGAATGAGCAGTTCTTC. As protein: CATNVGAQNEQFF. The full variable domain, with the rest looked up from reference TRBV5-1 and TRBJ2-1, is KAGVTQTPRYLIKTRGQQVTLSCSPISGHRSVSWYQQTPGQGLQFLFEYFSETQRNKGNFPGRFSGRQFSNSRSEMNVSTLELGDSALYLCATNVGAQNEQFFGPGTRLTVL.